Below, 13 T cell receptor beta chains from the same sample are listed, as sequenced in a study of blood T cell repertoires in COVID-19. Using immunoSEQ multiplex PCR, the repertoire was profiled, and TCRdb retains in-frame clones only, with some absent. The repertoire has approximately 340,000 clones, 80% to 95% of them found once; the top ten carry roughly 0.9%. The sample consisted of PBMCs or T cells enriched from blood (not recorded which). The source of these receptors is a woman aged 40 to 50 who had been exposed to COVID-19.

CDR3 sequence: CASSPAGERNTEAFF. In nucleotides, the CDR3 is TGCGCCAGCAGCCCCGCCGGAGAGAGGAACACTGAAGCTTTCTTT. V is TRBV4-3 and J is TRBJ1-1; no clear D. V was clipped by 4 bases and J by 1 base, with 13 bases between them. CDR1 LGHNA and CDR2 YSLEER come from the germline V gene. This CDR3 is built from 15 residues.

This chain links TRBV7-9 with TRBJ2-1; D not resolved. The germline CDR1 and CDR2 sequences are SEHNR and FQNEAQ (reference sequence). CDR3 length: 14 residues. Trimming cost V 2 bases and J 0 bases, with 5 bases left between them. CDR3 residues: CASSLSSSYNEQFF. CDR3 DNA sequence: TGTGCCAGCAGCTTAAGTAGCTCCTACAATGAGCAGTTCTTC. The full variable domain, in which reference TRBV7-9 and TRBJ2-1 provide the parts outside the CDR3, is DTGVSQNPRHKITKRGQNVTFRCDPISEHNRLYWYRQTLGQGPEFLTYFQNEAQLEKSRLLSDRFSAERPKGSFSTLEIQRTEQGDSAMYLCASSLSSSYNEQFFGPGTRLTVL.

The chain couples TRBV19 to TRBJ2-1; 7 positions match TRBD2. This CDR3 region has 17 residues. CDR1 and CDR2 (germline): LNHDA, SQIVND (reference sequence). The V segment lost 7 bases and the J segment 0 bases; nucleotides outside the gene matches: 12. In DNA, the CDR3 is TGTGCCAGTACCGAAACCCGGGGGGAGAACTCCTACAATGAGCAGTTCTTC. Amino acids: CASTETRGENSYNEQFF.

This clone was counted once. The chain has TRBV7-2 and TRBJ2-1, with 10 positions matching TRBD2. In germline, CDR1 is SGHTA, CDR2 FQGNSA. The trim removed 4 bases at V and 7 bases at J, leaving 10 bases unmatched. CDR3 length: 16 amino acids. For the CDR3, the DNA is TGTGCCAGCAGCTCTGAGTGGGCTAGCGGGAGTAATGAGCAGTTCTTC. Amino acids: CASSSEWASGSNEQFF.

The chain is built from TRBV3-1 (or the pseudogene TRBV3-2) and TRBJ1-3, with TRBD1 matching over 7 bases. V lost 2 bases and J lost 0; bases outside the gene matches: 4. CDR3 length equals 16 residues. The V gene's germline CDR1 is LGHDT and CDR2 YNNKEL (reference sequence). The CDR3 nucleotides read TGTGCCAGCAGCCAAAGGGGGCCAAGCTCTGGAAACACCATATATTTT. Translation: CASSQRGPSSGNTIYF.

The genes are TRBV5-1 and TRBJ2-3; TRBD2 matches 10 bases. V was clipped by 2 bases and J by 4 bases; unmatched bases: 7. CDR3 length: 16 amino acids. The germline gives CDR1 SGHRS, CDR2 YFSETQ. For the CDR3, the DNA is TGCGCCAGCAGCTTAAACCTAGCGGGAGCTCCAGATACGCAGTATTTT. Translating it yields CASSLNLAGAPDTQYF.

The chain has TRBV4-3 and TRBJ1-6; D is possibly TRBD1 (6 bases). Germline V CDR1 and CDR2: LGHNA, YSLEER. The CDR3 loop spans 14 amino acids. The V gene lost 0 bases and the J gene lost 13 bases, with 13 bases spanning the gap. CDR3 region: CASSQDAGARPLHF. The CDR3 DNA reads TGCGCCAGCAGCCAAGACGCAGGGGCAAGGCCCCTCCACTTT.

V is TRBV6-5 and J is TRBJ1-2, with 7 bases aligning to TRBD1. Germline values: CDR1 MNHEY, CDR2 SVGAGI. This CDR3 has 13 residues. Trimming removed 6 bases from V and 6 bases from J; junction bases left unmatched: 7. The CDR3 is CASRRDRGHGYTF. The CDR3 DNA is TGTGCCAGCAGGCGGGACAGAGGACATGGCTACACCTTC.

The V and J genes are TRBV9 and TRBJ2-1; 9 nucleotides line up with TRBD1. The CDR3 has 15 amino acids. After removal of 4 bases from V and 3 bases from J, the junction contained 5 bases not matched to a gene. Germline V CDR1 and CDR2: SGDLS, YYNGEE. The CDR3 protein is CASSLQGAHYNEQFF. CDR3 sequence (DNA): TGTGCCAGCAGCTTACAGGGGGCGCACTACAATGAGCAGTTCTTC. Supplemented by reference TRBV9 and TRBJ2-1, the full variable domain reads DSGVTQTPKHLITATGQRVTLRCSPRSGDLSVYWYQQSLDQGLQFLIQYYNGEERAKGNILERFSAQQFPDLHSELNLSSLELGDSALYFCASSLQGAHYNEQFFGPGTRLTVL.

This chain links TRBV29-1 with TRBJ1-1; D is possibly TRBD1 (6 bases). The CDR3 is 14 amino acids. Germline V gene data show CDR1 as SQVTM and CDR2 as ANQGSEA. V lost 5 bases to trimming and J lost 0 bases, with 13 bases between them. CDR3 nucleotides: TGCAGCGTTACCTCCGGGACACTGAACACTGAAGCTTTCTTT. It is translated as CSVTSGTLNTEAFF.

The chain recombines TRBV23-1 with TRBJ1-5; D not certain. TRBV23-1 is sorted into the ORF group, with uncertain function. The length of the CDR3 is 15 residues. Deletions cut 0 bases from V and 1 base from J, with 7 bases between. The CDR3 DNA follows: TGCGCCAGCAGTCAATCAAACAGAAGCAATCAGCCCCAGCATTTT. It codes for CASSQSNRSNQPQHF.

The J gene is TRBJ1-5, the V gene TRBV19, with a tentative D call TRBD1 (6 bases). With 0 bases removed from V and 5 bases from J, the gap between germline ends came to 8 bases. Germline lookup yields CDR1 LNHDA and CDR2 SQIVND (reference sequence). The CDR3 has 14 residues. The CDR3 DNA is TGTGCCAGTAGTATAGACAGGGGAGATCAGCCCCAGCATTTT. Translating it yields CASSIDRGDQPQHF.

The CDR3 loop is CASSQSSGEQYF. CDR3 DNA sequence: TGCGCCAGCAGCCAATCCTCGGGGGAGCAGTACTTC. V is TRBV4-1 and J is TRBJ2-7; tentative D call: TRBD2 (5 bases). V was trimmed by 2 bases and J by 7 bases, leaving 9 bases between them. From germline, CDR1 is MGHRA and CDR2 YSYEKL. This CDR3 is 12 amino acids long.